Within the sample, the clone carrying this T cell receptor beta chain is medium-sized. Its cognate antigen is unknown. CDR3 length: 15 amino acids. The V gene end was trimmed by 4 bases and the J gene end by 4 bases; junction bases not matched to a gene: 9. Amplification of TRBV12-4/TRBJ1-2 clonotypes used adaptor-ligated barcode primers. TCRdb fed the multiplex PCR reads into MiXCR, producing one record per CDR3 protein. The sample includes roughly 840 distinct CDR3 sequences, 5.9% of them seen just once. Whole-study findings and limits: Under 2.2% of tumor Treg sequences matched blood Tregs or memory cells. Tumor Treg TCRs overlapped most with tumor naive CD4+ cells. The TCR gene usage of tumor memory CD4+ T cells clustered together with blood and lymph node memory CD4+ cells and with lymph node naive CD4+ cells.

The sorted Tregs were CD4+CD25+CD127-/low cells. Input material: tumor-infiltrating Tregs sorted from the breast tumor. The clonotype originates from a female donor with breast cancer. The chain couples TRBV12-3 or TRBV12-4 to TRBJ1-2; 7 positions match TRBD1. CDR3 residues: CASSSRQGVGYGYTF. In DNA form, the CDR3 reads TGTGCCAGCAGTTCCCGACAGGGTGTGGGCTATGGCTACACCTTC.